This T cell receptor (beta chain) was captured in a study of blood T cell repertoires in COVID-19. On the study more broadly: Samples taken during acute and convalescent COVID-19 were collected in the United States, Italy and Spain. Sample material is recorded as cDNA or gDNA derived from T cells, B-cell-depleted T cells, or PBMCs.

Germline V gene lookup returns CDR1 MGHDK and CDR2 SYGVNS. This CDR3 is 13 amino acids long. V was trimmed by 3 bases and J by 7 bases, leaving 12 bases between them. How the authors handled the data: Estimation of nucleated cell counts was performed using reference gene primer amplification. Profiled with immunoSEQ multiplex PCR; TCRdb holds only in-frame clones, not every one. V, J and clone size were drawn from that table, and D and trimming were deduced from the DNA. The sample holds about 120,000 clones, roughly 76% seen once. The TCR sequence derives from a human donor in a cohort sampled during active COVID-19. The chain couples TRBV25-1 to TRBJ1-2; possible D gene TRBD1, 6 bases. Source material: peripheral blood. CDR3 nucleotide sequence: TGTGCCAGCAGTGACAACAGGGTGGCTGGCTACACCTTC. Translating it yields CASSDNRVAGYTF.